A single T cell receptor (beta chain) is shown here with its context. This clonotype has a count of ten or more. What this receptor recognizes is not known. No much larger clonotype is one base removed from it; base qualities were not supplied. This entry comes from a study of spatial heterogeneity in lung cancer (dated by TCRdb to the late 2010s). Study-level background: Beta-chain transcripts were consistently detected in greater numbers than alpha-chain transcripts, which likely reflects a higher abundance of beta-chain transcripts. In the raw uncorrected reads, each unique combination of TCR and UMI appeared on average more than ten times. In non-small cell lung cancer, the study made a quantitative comparison of TCR alpha and beta repertoires among multiple tumor regions, matched nontumor lung and blood. Nonsynonymous mutation counts, determined by whole-exome sequencing of tumor tissue, were related to TCR repertoire features. Both alpha and beta chains were TCR-sequenced in about 240 tumor regions, fewer than 80 matched nontumor lung samples and some 50 PBMC samples obtained at surgery.

Library preparation was by 5' RACE. Sequencing took place on a NextSeq 500. In the TCR library protocol, a unique molecular identifier was attached to each TCR cDNA molecule so that PCR and sequencing errors could be corrected. Per the source publication's procedure: TCR identification, UMI-based error correction and CDR3 extraction were all carried out with Decombinator tools. Expanded TCRs were defined as those above a frequency of 2 per 1,000, corresponding to the top 1% of the tumor frequency distribution. Renyi diversity was calculated using the R vegan package after each repertoire was subsampled 100 times to 5,000 TCRs. CDR3 similarity networks were built from amino acid triplet string-kernel similarity, with CDR3s being connected when pairwise similarity was above 0.82. The public reads were quality trimmed at Q25 with fastp and then assembled into clones with MiXCR by TCRdb, keeping productive beta chains. Rows are combined by CDR3 protein, so each entry shows the most common genes and DNA. The V and J calls and clone size are TCRdb's, not the authors'. The sample table lists about 92,000 distinct CDR3 sequences, approximately 12% of them with a count of one. The ten biggest clones cover approximately 39% of the sample.

General findings and caveats noted by the study authors: Confirming at a functional level the hypothesis that regional TCRs recognize regional mutations was considered to require additional single-cell paired TCR alpha and beta sequencing. Ubiquitous expanded tumor TCRs were detected in blood more often at tumor resection than at routine follow-up.

The time point tag for this specimen amounts to: sample taken at primary tumor resection. Whole RNA extracted from tumor and nontumor lung tissue, or from cryopreserved PBMC samples, was used for TCR sequencing without cell sorting. Donors were some 70 patients with early-stage, untreated non-small cell lung cancer from the lung TRACERx cohort. A patient was chosen for TCR sequencing only when enough RNA was available from at least two tumor regions. The germline V gene sets CDR1 to MDHEN and CDR2 to SYDVKM. V trim: 7 bases; J trim: 8 bases; unmatched bases: 8. The CDR3, from cysteine to phenylalanine, totals 14 residues. Of the read, only the CDR3 DNA is kept; its 42 bases are in frame from base 1.

The chain couples TRBV28 to TRBJ2-3; 11 bases in the junction line up with TRBD2. The receptor was derived from a male donor with early-stage non-small cell lung cancer. Sequences were derived from PBMCs, sampled at surgery. The nucleotide sequence is TGTGCCAGCATTCTTAGCGGGGGGGACACTACGCAGTATTTT. The resulting protein is CASILSGGDTTQYF.